The 30 T cell receptor beta chains given below trace back to one sample, sequenced in a study of T cell responses to AZD1222 COVID-19 vaccine. Repertoires were generated with immunoSEQ multiplex PCR, while TCRdb's copy carries only in-frame clones and drops some. Of around 140,000 clones in the sample, around 89% were seen once. The sample consisted of peripheral blood, taken on day 0 of AZD1222 vaccination. Every receptor here comes from an adult in good health.

V and J are TRBV7-8 and TRBJ1-6; D unresolved. The CDR3 runs to 13 residues. Germline CDR1 SGHVS, CDR2 FQNEAQ. Trimming left V 0 bases short and J 7 bases short, with 4 bases between. The CDR3 region is CASSLATNSPLHF. CDR3 DNA sequence: TGTGCCAGCAGCTTAGCGACGAATTCACCCCTCCACTTT.

This clone was recorded once. This rearrangement joins TRBV3-1 (or the pseudogene TRBV3-2) to TRBJ2-5, with D possibly TRBD2 on 6 matching bases. This CDR3 contains 15 residues. V was cut by 2 bases and J by 7 bases, with 17 bases left in between. CDR1 LGHDT and CDR2 YNNKEL come from the germline V gene (reference sequence). CDR3 DNA: TGTGCCAGCAGCCAACCCTGGAGTTTCGGGGGGACCCAGTACTTC. This translates into CASSQPWSFGGTQYF.

The chain carries TRBV12-3 or TRBV12-4 and TRBJ1-6; D gene ambiguous. V was trimmed by 6 bases and J by 14 bases, leaving 17 bases between them. CDR3 size: 13 residues. The DNA of the CDR3 is TGTGCCAGCAGCAGAGACGGCCGAGGATCCCTCCACTTT. It yields the protein CASSRDGRGSLHF.

J is TRBJ2-7 and V is TRBV28, with 8 nucleotides matching TRBD1. V lost 6 bases and J lost 3; bases outside the gene matches: 7. From germline, CDR1 is MDHEN and CDR2 SYDVKM. This CDR3 contains 14 residues. For the CDR3, the DNA is TGTGCCAGCAGCCCACAGGGGGGATTCTACGAGCAGTACTTC. Translated, it gives CASSPQGGFYEQYF.

This clone appeared a few times. The chain couples TRBV5-1 to TRBJ2-6, with TRBD1 matching 7 bases. The V gene end was trimmed by 4 bases and the J gene end by 0 bases; junction bases not matched to a gene: 4. CDR1 and CDR2 from the germline V gene are SGHRS and YFSETQ. This CDR3 is built from 16 residues. DNA of the CDR3: TGCGCCAGCAGCAAGGACAGGAACTCTGGGGCCAACGTCCTGACTTTC. It translates to CASSKDRNSGANVLTF.

The chain combines TRBV13 with TRBJ1-5; D perhaps matches TRBD1 (6 bases). This CDR3 has 16 amino acids. V was pared by 3 bases and J by 0 bases, with 12 bases between. In germline, CDR1 is PRHDT, CDR2 FYEKMQ (reference sequence). In DNA, the CDR3 is TGTGCCAGCAGCTTCGGTGGACAGTTTAGCAATCAGCCCCAGCATTTT. Its protein is CASSFGGQFSNQPQHF.

The chain joins TRBV5-8 to TRBJ2-1; 8 bases align to TRBD2. Germline CDR1 reads SGHTS; CDR2 reads YDEGEE. The J segment lost 5 bases and the V segment lost 7 bases, leaving 8 bases of the junction unmatched. The CDR3 spans 14 residues. The CDR3 coding sequence is TGTGCCAGCTTCGAGCGGGGGATCGACAATGAGCAGTTCTTC. Encoded protein: CASFERGIDNEQFF.

In this sample, this clone turned up a few times. V and J are TRBV7-3 and TRBJ2-1; maybe TRBD1 (6 bases). Trimming pared 4 bases from V and 9 bases from J, leaving 13 bases between. CDR3 size: 13 residues. Germline V gene lookup returns CDR1 SGHTA and CDR2 FQGTGA. DNA for the CDR3: TGTGCCAGCAGCTCAATAACAGGGAGTGAGCAGTTCTTC. Its translation is CASSSITGSEQFF.

V gene TRBV7-9 combines with J gene TRBJ2-7, with 10 bases that match TRBD1. CDR1 is SEHNR and CDR2 is FQNEAQ in the germline V gene (reference sequence). The V segment lost 5 bases and the J segment 2 bases; nucleotides outside the gene matches: 15. CDR3 size: 18 residues. The CDR3 DNA reads as TGTGCCAGCAGCCCGGGGGGGCGGTGGGGACAGGGGACCTACGAGCAGTACTTC. It encodes CASSPGGRWGQGTYEQYF.

V and J are TRBV7-9 and TRBJ1-3; 7 bases are a match to TRBD1. The J segment lost 4 bases and the V segment lost 7 bases, leaving 4 bases of the junction unmatched. This CDR3 has 13 amino acids. Germline V lookup: CDR1 SEHNR, CDR2 FQNEAQ (reference sequence). The CDR3 bases are TGTGCCAGCATTGAGGGACAGGGAAACACCATATATTTT. It specifies CASIEGQGNTIYF.

V usage is TRBV27 and J usage is TRBJ2-3; maybe TRBD2 (7 bases). V was pared by 4 bases and J by 3 bases, with 20 bases between. This CDR3 has 17 amino acids. Germline CDR1 MNHEY, CDR2 SMNVEV (reference sequence). For the CDR3, the DNA is TGTGCCAGCAGTTGGGGGTCGGGGGGCGCAGGAACAGATACGCAGTATTTT. As protein: CASSWGSGGAGTDTQYF.

The chain carries TRBV5-1 and TRBJ2-5; tentatively, D is TRBD2 (5 bases). The CDR3 covers 13 residues. Trimming removed 4 bases from V and 5 bases from J, with 12 bases in between. From germline, CDR1 is SGHRS and CDR2 YFSETQ. Here the CDR3 DNA reads TGCGCCAGCAGCCATAGCGTGTGGGAGACCCAGTACTTC. It codes for CASSHSVWETQYF.

The rearrangement joins TRBV7-8 to TRBJ2-7; TRBD2 aligns across 10 bases. Germline V gives CDR1 SGHVS, CDR2 FQNEAQ. This CDR3 is built from 15 residues. V lost 4 bases, J lost 2 bases, and 5 bases stayed unmatched. The chain's CDR3 is CASSYTSGTTYEQYF. DNA of the CDR3: TGTGCCAGCAGCTATACTAGCGGGACTACCTACGAGCAGTACTTC.

The chain links TRBV2 to TRBJ1-1, with 9 positions matching TRBD1. The J segment lost 3 bases and the V segment lost 6 bases, leaving 5 bases of the junction unmatched. The CDR3 contains 14 residues. Germline V gene data show CDR1 as SNHLY and CDR2 as FYNNEI. In DNA form, the CDR3 reads TGTGCCAGCAGCGGACGGACAGGGGACACTGAAGCTTTCTTT. This gives the protein CASSGRTGDTEAFF.

This chain uses TRBV13 with TRBJ2-1; weak D call: TRBD2 (6 bases). Germline CDR1 and CDR2: PRHDT and FYEKMQ (reference sequence). The germline V and J ends were trimmed by 0 bases and 0 bases, with 15 bases remaining between them. CDR3 length: 18 residues. The CDR3 spells CASSLGGLAEFSYNEQFF. The CDR3 nucleotides are TGTGCCAGCAGCTTAGGAGGTTTAGCGGAGTTCTCCTACAATGAGCAGTTCTTC.

This clone was detected a few times. The chain employs TRBV2 and TRBJ1-3; 8 bases align to TRBD1. CDR1 SNHLY and CDR2 FYNNEI come from the germline V gene. V lost 6 bases, J lost 10 bases, and 5 bases stayed unmatched. The CDR3 extends over 12 amino acids. CDR3 coding DNA: TGTGCCAGCAGCGGACAGGGACCGACCATATATTTT. Amino acid sequence: CASSGQGPTIYF.

This clone was counted a single time. V gene TRBV6-5 combines with J gene TRBJ1-2, with D unclear. The CDR3 contains 16 residues. V lost 3 bases and J 3 bases, leaving 17 bases between the germline ends. Germline V gene data show CDR1 as MNHEY and CDR2 as SVGAGI. Here the CDR3 DNA reads TGTGCCAGCAGTTATACCCGGGAGGGCCTCTACTATGGCTACACCTTC. This encodes CASSYTREGLYYGYTF.

This rearrangement joins TRBV15 to TRBJ2-5; D perhaps matches TRBD1 (6 bases). The germline V gene encodes CDR1 LNHNV and CDR2 YYDKDF (reference sequence). CDR3 length: 16 residues. Trimming stripped 0 bases from V and 4 bases from J, with 15 bases between. The CDR3 region has the DNA TGTGCCACCAGCAGAGAGCGTCCAGGGGCCCCAGAGACCCAGTACTTC. This translates into CATSRERPGAPETQYF. Full variable domain (missing parts from reference TRBV15 and TRBJ2-5): DAMVIQNPRYQVTQFGKPVTLSCSQTLNHNVMYWYQQKSSQAPKLLFHYYDKDFNNEADTPDNFQSRRPNTSFCFLDIRSPGLGDTAMYLCATSRERPGAPETQYFGPGTRLLVL.

J is TRBJ2-7 and V is TRBV30; tentatively, D is TRBD2 (5 bases). This CDR3 contains 14 residues. Looked up from germline, CDR1 is GTSNPN and CDR2 is SVGIG (reference sequence). Trimming left V 4 bases short and J 2 bases short, with 15 bases between. The CDR3 coding sequence is TGTGCCTGGACTACACCCACGGGAACCTACGAGCAGTACTTC. Translating gives CAWTTPTGTYEQYF.

This clone appeared a single time. The chain employs TRBV7-8 and TRBJ1-1; D is undetermined. Trimming removed 5 bases from V and 0 bases from J, with 4 bases in between. Germline CDR1 SGHVS, CDR2 FQNEAQ. The CDR3 is 12 residues long. The DNA of the CDR3 is TGTGCCAGCAGCCGGATGAACACTGAAGCTTTCTTT. It is translated as CASSRMNTEAFF.

V is TRBV4-1 and J is TRBJ2-7; 7 bases agree with TRBD2. The CDR3 is made up of 18 amino acids. The germline CDR1 and CDR2 sequences are MGHRA and YSYEKL. V was pared by 0 bases and J by 1 base, with 12 bases of the junction left unmatched. The CDR3 DNA reads TGCGCCAGCAGCCAAGAGGGGGAGGGGTGGGGCAAGTCCTACGAGCAGTACTTC. Translated, it gives CASSQEGEGWGKSYEQYF.

The genes are TRBV29-1 and TRBJ1-1; D unclear. The CDR3 consists of 12 residues. Per the germline V gene, CDR1 is SQVTM and CDR2 is ANQGSEA. V lost 7 bases, J lost 11 bases, and 20 bases lay in between. The CDR3 reads CSALAPEGVAFF. The CDR3 bases are TGCAGCGCTTTGGCCCCCGAGGGTGTGGCTTTCTTT.

This chain links TRBV5-5 with TRBJ1-6; D not certain. The germline V gene encodes CDR1 SGHKS and CDR2 YYEKEE (reference sequence). V lost 0 bases and J 4 bases, leaving 5 bases between the germline ends. The CDR3 contains 14 residues. As DNA, the CDR3 is TGTGCCAGCAGCTTGGACGGATATAATTCACCCCTCCACTTT. Protein sequence: CASSLDGYNSPLHF.

The chain uses TRBV5-1 and TRBJ2-7; 11 bases map to TRBD1. The CDR3 has 16 amino acids. With V trimmed by 4 bases and J by 3 bases, 9 bases remained unmatched. Germline lookup yields CDR1 SGHRS and CDR2 YFSETQ. The CDR3 here is CASSAGQGEIYYEQYF. The CDR3 DNA reads as TGCGCCAGCAGCGCGGGACAGGGGGAAATCTACTACGAGCAGTACTTC.

This rearrangement joins TRBV5-5 to TRBJ1-6; D is undetermined. The V end lost 0 bases, the J end lost 0 bases, and 7 bases lay between the germline ends. The germline CDR1 and CDR2 sequences are SGHKS and YYEKEE (reference sequence). This CDR3 spans 16 amino acids. The CDR3 nucleotides are TGTGCCAGCAGCTTGGGCGGGAGCTCCTATAATTCACCCCTCCACTTT. Protein sequence: CASSLGGSSYNSPLHF.

The chain joins TRBV18 to TRBJ2-7; TRBD2 is a possible D gene (6 bases). Between the trimmed V and J ends, which lost 6 bases and 4 bases, there was a span of 22 bases. This CDR3 contains 16 residues. Per germline, CDR1 KGHSH and CDR2 LQKENI. The CDR3 nucleotides read TGTGCCAGCTCGCCGTTAAAGGAGGGCCCAGGGTACGAGCAGTACTTC. Translation gives CASSPLKEGPGYEQYF.

The V and J genes are TRBV30 and TRBJ1-3; no clear D gene. Germline V lookup: CDR1 GTSNPN, CDR2 SVGIG (reference sequence). The CDR3 length is 13 residues. Trimming pared 2 bases from V and 4 bases from J, leaving 9 bases between. Written as DNA, the CDR3 is TGTGCCTGGAGTCCCGGGTGGGGAAACACCATATATTTT. Its protein is CAWSPGWGNTIYF.

The chain employs TRBV5-6 and TRBJ2-2; 10 bases are a match to TRBD1. Trimming removed 7 bases from V and 8 bases from J; junction bases left unmatched: 17. From germline, CDR1 is SGHDT and CDR2 YYEEEE. The CDR3 is 17 amino acids. CDR3 loop: CASRQFFDRGPEGELFF. In DNA form, the CDR3 reads TGTGCCAGCCGCCAGTTTTTCGACAGGGGGCCAGAAGGGGAGCTGTTTTTT.

The table lists this clone with a count of one. J is TRBJ1-4 and V is TRBV7-9; D uncertain. V gave up 4 bases and J gave up 8 bases, with 11 bases separating them. This CDR3 is 13 amino acids long. Germline V lookup: CDR1 SEHNR, CDR2 FQNEAQ (reference sequence). CDR3 nucleotides: TGTGCCAGCAGCTATCCCGGGGAAGAAAAACTGTTTTTT. The encoded protein is CASSYPGEEKLFF.

J is TRBJ1-3 and V is TRBV10-1; no clear D gene. Germline CDR1 is WNHNN and CDR2 is SYGVQD (reference sequence). The V and J ends lost 3 bases and 4 bases respectively, with 16 bases between them. The CDR3 is 16 residues long. In nucleotides, the CDR3 is TGCGCCAGCAGTGAACCCGGGCCTTTGGTAGGAAACACCATATATTTT. Amino acids: CASSEPGPLVGNTIYF.